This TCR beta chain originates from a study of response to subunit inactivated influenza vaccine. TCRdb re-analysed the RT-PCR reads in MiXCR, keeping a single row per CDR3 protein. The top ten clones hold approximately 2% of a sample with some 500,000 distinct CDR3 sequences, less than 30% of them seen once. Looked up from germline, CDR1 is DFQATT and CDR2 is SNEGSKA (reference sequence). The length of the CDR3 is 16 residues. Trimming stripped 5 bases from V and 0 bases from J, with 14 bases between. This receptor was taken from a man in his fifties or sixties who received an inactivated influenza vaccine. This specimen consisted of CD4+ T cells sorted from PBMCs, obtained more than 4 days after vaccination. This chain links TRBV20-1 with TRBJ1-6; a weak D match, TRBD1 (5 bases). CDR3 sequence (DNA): TGCAGTGCTCGGCCGGGGGGGAGCTCCTATAATTCACCCCTCCACTTT. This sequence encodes CSARPGGSSYNSPLHF.